Shown below are 21 T cell receptor beta chains from a single sample sequenced in a study of response to subunit inactivated influenza vaccine. TCRdb independently ran MiXCR on the RT-PCR reads; one entry per CDR3 protein. The sample shows a few hundred thousand distinct CDR3 sequences, less than 15% of them seen only once. This specimen consisted of PBMCs from blood, obtained 11 to 12 days after vaccination. The receptors here all came from a man aged 50-60 years who received an inactivated influenza vaccine.

Only a few counts were recorded for this clonotype. The chain links TRBV27 to TRBJ2-2; tentative D call: TRBD1 (6 bases). Germline loops: CDR1 MNHEY, CDR2 SMNVEV (reference sequence). Trimming removed 4 bases from V and 5 bases from J, with 14 bases in between. The CDR3 has 15 residues. DNA of the CDR3: TGTGCCAGCAGTTGGGGGACAAAGTTAACCGGGGAGCTGTTTTTT. It encodes CASSWGTKLTGELFF.

This clonotype showed up just a few times. The chain carries TRBV20-1 and TRBJ2-1; 9 nucleotides line up with TRBD2. Trimming cost V 1 base and J 0 bases; bases outside gene matches: 7. Germline-derived CDR1 and CDR2 are DFQATT and SNEGSKA (reference sequence). The CDR3 extends over 17 amino acids. The CDR3 sequence: CSARVRTSASSYNEQFF. DNA for the CDR3: TGCAGTGCTAGAGTACGGACTAGCGCAAGCTCCTACAATGAGCAGTTCTTC.

In its sample, this clonotype was seen many times. The V gene is TRBV7-2, the J gene TRBJ2-7; 7 bases map to TRBD2. Trimming cost V 1 base and J 5 bases; bases outside gene matches: 8. The CDR3 has 15 residues. CDR1 and CDR2 from the germline V gene are SGHTA and FQGNSA. CDR3 sequence (DNA): TGTGCCAGCAGCTTAGTGGCGGGAGTCCCCAACGAGCAGTACTTC. This encodes CASSLVAGVPNEQYF. Based on the CDR3 plus reference TRBV7-2 and TRBJ2-7, the full variable domain is GAGVSQSPSNKVTEKGKDVELRCDPISGHTALYWYRQSLGQGLEFLIYFQGNSAPDKSGLPSDRFSAERTGGSVSTLTIQRTQQEDSAVYLCASSLVAGVPNEQYFGPGTRLTVT.

This clonotype appeared a few times. V is TRBV6-2 or TRBV6-3 and J is TRBJ2-1; TRBD2 matches at 8 bases. There are 14 residues in the CDR3. In germline, CDR1 is MNHEY, CDR2 SVGEGT. V dropped 2 bases and J dropped 5; count of bases not matched to a gene: 2. CDR3 sequence: CASSYRRGDNEQFF. CDR3 bases: TGTGCCAGCAGTTACCGGCGGGGGGACAATGAGCAGTTCTTC.

This chain uses TRBV7-6 with TRBJ2-3; TRBD2 matches 7 bases. This CDR3 is built from 16 residues. The junction had 8 bases not matched to a gene; V was cut back by 5 bases and J by 0 bases. Germline V CDR1 and CDR2: SGHVS, FNYEAQ. CDR3 protein: CASSPSGGGSTDTQYF. CDR3 DNA: TGTGCCAGCAGCCCCTCTGGGGGGGGGAGCACAGATACGCAGTATTTT.

Comments on this clonotype: Just one base apart from a much larger clone, this may be a read error. This chain joins TRBV10-3 and TRBJ2-7, with 7 positions matching TRBD2. The CDR3 loop spans 18 amino acids. Germline V gene data show CDR1 as ENHRY and CDR2 as SYGVKD. The CDR3 region is CAICESGKSGMGSYEQYF. CDR3 in DNA: TGTGCCATCTGTGAGTCGGGAAAAAGCGGGATGGGCTCCTACGAGCAGTACTTC.

The chain combines TRBV29-1 with TRBJ1-2; 7 bases are shared with TRBD1. CDR3 length equals 13 residues. The germline V gene encodes CDR1 SQVTM and CDR2 ANQGSEA. Losses at the gene ends were 4 bases for V and 4 bases for J; bases not matched to a gene: 6. The CDR3 sequence is CSVGQGGVYGYTF. The CDR3 DNA is TGCAGCGTTGGTCAGGGGGGCGTCTATGGCTACACCTTC.

This chain connects TRBV3-1 to TRBJ2-4; 7 nucleotides line up with TRBD2. Germline-derived CDR1 and CDR2 are LGHDT and YNNKEL (reference sequence). V trimming: 1 base; J trimming: 3 bases; junction bases outside the gene matches: 9. This CDR3 spans 17 amino acids. The CDR3 DNA sequence: TGTGCCAGCAGCCAAGCTGCCGGGGAGGGCGGCAAAAACATTCAGTACTTC. Its protein product is CASSQAAGEGGKNIQYF.

The rearrangement uses TRBV6-5 and TRBJ2-1, with 9 bases identical to TRBD2. In germline, CDR1 is MNHEY, CDR2 SVGAGI. This CDR3 has 14 residues. Trimming removed 0 bases from V and 10 bases from J; junction bases left unmatched: 4. The CDR3 nucleotides are TGTGCCAGCAGTTACTCTGGGACTAGCCGAGAGCAGTTCTTC. It codes for CASSYSGTSREQFF.

This clonotype occurred many times. V usage is TRBV12-3 or TRBV12-4 and J usage is TRBJ2-7; D possibly corresponds to TRBD1 (6 bases). The CDR3 extends over 14 amino acids. The V end lost 6 bases, the J end lost 4 bases, and 16 bases lay between the germline ends. CDR3 bases: TGTGCCAGCAGCTGGACAGCCTCTCATTACGAGCAGTACTTC. Its protein product is CASSWTASHYEQYF.

The chain couples TRBV5-6 to TRBJ1-6; 9 bases agree with TRBD1. Germline loops: CDR1 SGHDT, CDR2 YYEEEE. This CDR3 spans 14 amino acids. The V segment lost 3 bases and the J segment 10 bases; nucleotides outside the gene matches: 5. CDR3 sequence: CASSSRDRESPLHF. CDR3 nucleotides: TGTGCCAGCAGCTCACGGGACAGGGAATCACCCCTCCACTTT.

The chain recombines TRBV10-3 with TRBJ2-5; D tentatively reads TRBD1 or TRBD2 (5 bases each). The germline V gene has CDR1 ENHRY and CDR2 SYGVKD. The CDR3 has 13 residues. V dropped 2 bases and J dropped 4 bases, with 8 bases sitting between them. CDR3 DNA: TGTGCCATCAGTGAGAGGGACGGAGAGACCCAGTACTTC. It translates to CAISERDGETQYF.

The V call is TRBV3-1, the J call TRBJ2-3; 8 bases agree with TRBD1. The V gene's germline CDR1 is LGHDT and CDR2 YNNKEL (reference sequence). V lost 0 bases, J lost 4 bases, and 3 bases stayed unmatched. The CDR3 consists of 15 residues. CDR3 in DNA: TGTGCCAGCAGCCAAGATAGGACAGGGTCAGATACGCAGTATTTT. It encodes CASSQDRTGSDTQYF.

This clonotype has just a few counts. The chain carries TRBV10-2 and TRBJ2-3; D unclear. The CDR3 totals 13 residues. CDR1 and CDR2 (germline): WSHSY, SAAADI. With 4 bases removed from V and 2 bases from J, the gap between germline ends came to 7 bases. Here the CDR3 reads CASSVWVTDTQYF. The CDR3 DNA reads TGCGCCAGCAGTGTTTGGGTCACAGATACGCAGTATTTT.

The rearrangement uses TRBV25-1 and TRBJ2-3; D is possibly TRBD2 (5 bases). Per the germline V gene, CDR1 is MGHDK and CDR2 is SYGVNS. Trimming shortened V by 4 bases and J by 0 bases, and 11 bases separated the two germline ends. This CDR3 comprises 15 residues. The CDR3 DNA sequence: TGTGCCAGCAGTGCGCGGGCGCCTAGCACAGATACGCAGTATTTT. It yields the protein CASSARAPSTDTQYF.

The chain uses TRBV14 and TRBJ2-2, with D unresolved. The CDR3 runs to 14 residues. CDR1 and CDR2 (germline): SGHDN, FVKESK. Trimming took off 3 bases at V and 6 bases at J, with 11 bases between the two ends. CDR3: CASSQKEAPGELFF. The DNA of the CDR3 is TGTGCCAGCAGCCAGAAAGAAGCCCCCGGGGAGCTGTTTTTT.

This rearrangement joins TRBV12-3 or TRBV12-4 to TRBJ1-4; a weak D match, TRBD1 (5 bases). V gave up 5 bases and J gave up 3 bases, with 13 bases separating them. The CDR3 is 15 residues long. The CDR3 sequence is CASSKGKGSNEKLFF. The CDR3, as DNA: TGTGCCAGCAGTAAGGGGAAGGGGTCTAATGAAAAACTGTTTTTT.

This clonotype was detected many times. The rearrangement joins TRBV6-1 to TRBJ2-3; 7 bases fit TRBD2. This CDR3 is 16 amino acids long. The J segment lost 0 bases and the V segment lost 5 bases, leaving 8 bases of the junction unmatched. Germline lookup yields CDR1 MNHNS and CDR2 SASEGT. The CDR3 DNA reads TGTGCCAGCAGTCCTAGCGGATCCAGAAGCACAGATACGCAGTATTTT. Its protein is CASSPSGSRSTDTQYF.

In its sample, this clonotype was seen many times. The V gene is TRBV7-8, the J gene TRBJ1-1; D call uncertain. The CDR3 spans 13 residues. Germline values: CDR1 SGHVS, CDR2 FQNEAQ. Trimming took off 1 base at V and 5 bases at J, with 8 bases between the two ends. The CDR3 DNA sequence: TGTGCCAGCAGCTTAGAGATGGGGACTGAAGCTTTCTTT. It encodes CASSLEMGTEAFF.

The V gene is TRBV11-2, the J gene TRBJ2-3, with D maybe TRBD1 (8 bases). The CDR3 totals 14 residues. The germline V gene encodes CDR1 SGHAT and CDR2 FQNNGV. V was pared by 6 bases and J by 4 bases, with 14 bases between. The CDR3 nucleotides read TGTGCCAGCAGGACCACAGGGGGGGCAGATACGCAGTATTTT. Amino acid sequence: CASRTTGGADTQYF.

This clonotype has more than one count but fewer than ten. Here the CDR3 reads CASSRGSTSGRLETQYF. CDR3 nucleotide sequence: TGTGCCAGCAGCCGTGGTTCGACTAGCGGGAGATTGGAGACCCAGTACTTC. This chain links TRBV6-2 or TRBV6-3 with TRBJ2-5, with 12 bases matching TRBD2. Trimming removed 6 bases from V and 5 bases from J; junction bases left unmatched: 13. The CDR3 totals 17 residues. The germline V gene encodes CDR1 MNHEY and CDR2 SVGEGT.